Below are 25 T cell receptor beta chains sequenced from a single sample in a study of T cells after yellow fever vaccination. In TCRdb, the 5' RACE reads were re-called with MiXCR into one record per CDR3 protein. The sample has about 310,000 distinct CDR3 sequences; 3.6% are singletons. The source was PBMCs, collected on the day of the yellow fever booster vaccination. Receptors were obtained from a man between 18 and 35 years old who received the YFV17D yellow fever vaccine.

The V call is TRBV24-1, the J call TRBJ1-5; a possible D gene is TRBD1 (5 bases). Looked up from germline, CDR1 is KGHDR and CDR2 is SFDVKD. The CDR3 runs 15 residues. V was shortened by 4 bases and J by 3 bases, with 12 bases between the two germline ends. The CDR3 DNA reads TGTGCCACCAGTGACCCCGGGACGGCCAATCAGCCCCAGCATTTT. This translates into CATSDPGTANQPQHF.

This clonotype was seen at least ten times. The chain uses TRBV6-5 and TRBJ2-3; D unresolved. The CDR3 is 13 residues long. Germline V gives CDR1 MNHEY, CDR2 SVGAGI. Trimming removed 0 bases from V and 4 bases from J, with 5 bases in between. CDR3 coding DNA: TGTGCCAGCAGTTACTCGGGGTCAGATACGCAGTATTTT. This translates into CASSYSGSDTQYF.

In this sample, this clonotype turned up a few times. The chain carries TRBV30 and TRBJ1-2; maybe TRBD1 (5 bases). V lost 1 base, J lost 3 bases, and 12 bases lay in between. Looked up from germline, CDR1 is GTSNPN and CDR2 is SVGIG (reference sequence). This CDR3 contains 14 residues. The CDR3 protein is CAWSDEGHHYGYTF. CDR3 coding DNA: TGTGCCTGGAGTGACGAGGGGCATCACTATGGCTACACCTTC.

The chain couples TRBV10-3 to TRBJ2-1; D is possibly TRBD1 (6 bases). CDR1 ENHRY and CDR2 SYGVKD come from the germline V gene. V was clipped by 6 bases and J by 4 bases, with 16 bases between them. The CDR3 covers 15 residues. The CDR3 nucleotides read TGTGCCATCAGCATACCGGGACAACCTTACAATGAGCAGTTCTTC. Translation: CAISIPGQPYNEQFF.

The chain combines TRBV9 with TRBJ1-4; no reliable D call. CDR1 is SGDLS and CDR2 is YYNGEE in the germline V gene. V lost 3 bases and J lost 7, with 7 bases in between. The length of the CDR3 is 12 residues. CDR3 residues: CASSDPTEKLFF. The CDR3 region has the DNA TGTGCCAGCAGCGACCCGACTGAAAAACTGTTTTTT. Full variable domain (outside the CDR3, taken from reference TRBV9 and TRBJ1-4): DSGVTQTPKHLITATGQRVTLRCSPRSGDLSVYWYQQSLDQGLQFLIQYYNGEERAKGNILERFSAQQFPDLHSELNLSSLELGDSALYFCASSDPTEKLFFGSGTQLSVL.

This clonotype has more than one count but fewer than ten. This chain connects TRBV7-2 to TRBJ2-3; D gene unclear. Germline V gene lookup returns CDR1 SGHTA and CDR2 FQGNSA. V gave up 5 bases and J gave up 4 bases, with 10 bases separating them. The CDR3 sequence is 13 residues long. The CDR3 region is CASSPPGPDTQYF. The CDR3 DNA reads as TGTGCCAGCAGCCCCCCCGGGCCAGATACGCAGTATTTT.

At least ten counts were recorded for this clonotype. The CDR3 reads CASSPQTGSTDTQYF. In DNA form, the CDR3 reads TGTGCCAGCAGCCCTCAGACAGGTAGCACAGATACGCAGTATTTT. This chain links TRBV7-2 with TRBJ2-3, with D perhaps matching TRBD1 (6 bases). The length of the CDR3 is 15 residues. CDR1 and CDR2 (germline): SGHTA, FQGNSA. V was shortened by 5 bases and J by 0 bases, with 12 bases between the two germline ends.

The chain carries TRBV20-1 and TRBJ1-5; D not resolved. The germline gives CDR1 DFQATT, CDR2 SNEGSKA (reference sequence). The CDR3 runs to 15 residues. The ends were cut back, 0 bases at V and 3 bases at J, with 12 bases in the middle. CDR3 sequence reads: CSAREFFSDNQPQHF. Here the CDR3 DNA reads TGCAGTGCTAGAGAGTTTTTCTCGGACAATCAGCCCCAGCATTTT.

The chain couples TRBV5-4 to TRBJ1-1, with D unclear. The ends were cut back, 4 bases at V and 7 bases at J, with 11 bases in the middle. Germline CDR1 and CDR2: SGHNT and YYREEE (reference sequence). The CDR3 extends over 12 amino acids. The CDR3 nucleotides read TGTGCCAGCAGCCCGACGGCGGATGAAGCTTTCTTT. Protein product: CASSPTADEAFF. The whole variable domain, filled in from reference TRBV5-4 and TRBJ1-1, reads ETGVTQSPTHLIKTRGQQVTLRCSSQSGHNTVSWYQQALGQGPQFIFQYYREEENGRGNFPPRFSGLQFPNYSSELNVNALELDDSALYLCASSPTADEAFFGQGTRLTVV.

This clonotype was recorded many times. V and J are TRBV3-1 and TRBJ2-1, with 8 bases that match TRBD1. Germline V lookup: CDR1 LGHDT, CDR2 YNNKEL (reference sequence). The CDR3 is made up of 16 amino acids. V lost 0 bases, J lost 9 bases, and 10 bases stayed unmatched. This CDR3 reads CASSQEVPDRVGEQFF. CDR3 nucleotide sequence: TGTGCCAGCAGCCAAGAAGTCCCGGACAGGGTTGGTGAGCAGTTCTTC.

This clonotype was observed a handful of times. This rearrangement joins TRBV7-2 to TRBJ1-1; no firm D call. Trimming took off 5 bases at V and 3 bases at J, with 7 bases between the two ends. The CDR3 contains 12 residues. CDR1 is SGHTA and CDR2 is FQGNSA in the germline V gene. For the CDR3, the DNA is TGTGCCAGCAGCAAGGCTTACACTGAAGCTTTCTTT. Its translation: CASSKAYTEAFF.

In this sample, this clonotype turned up many times. The chain joins TRBV4-3 to TRBJ1-3; unclear D gene. CDR1 LGHNA and CDR2 YSLEER come from the germline V gene. Trimming shortened V by 4 bases and J by 2 bases, and 12 bases separated the two germline ends. This CDR3 comprises 15 residues. For the CDR3, the DNA is TGCGCCAGCAGCCCTGGACCTACTGCTGGAAACACCATATATTTT. It translates to CASSPGPTAGNTIYF.

The chain combines TRBV6-5 with TRBJ2-3, with 9 bases lining up with TRBD1. V trimming: 5 bases; J trimming: 0 bases; junction bases outside the gene matches: 9. CDR3 size: 17 residues. The germline CDR1 and CDR2 sequences are MNHEY and SVGAGI. CDR3 coding DNA: TGTGCCAGCAGTGTTTCCGGGACAGGGTCTAGCACAGATACGCAGTATTTT. Translating it yields CASSVSGTGSSTDTQYF.

This clonotype was seen ten or more times. V is TRBV18 and J is TRBJ2-7, with 10 bases matching TRBD2. V lost 5 bases and J lost 6; bases outside the gene matches: 4. The CDR3 is 13 amino acids. Germline V gives CDR1 KGHSH, CDR2 LQKENI. The CDR3 bases are TGTGCCAGCTCAGAAGCGGGGGGGAGCGAGCAGTACGTC. Encoded protein: CASSEAGGSEQYV.

This chain connects TRBV25-1 to TRBJ2-7, with TRBD1 as a possible D gene (6 bases). Trimming shortened V by 0 bases and J by 1 base, and 7 bases separated the two germline ends. The germline CDR1 and CDR2 sequences are MGHDK and SYGVNS. The CDR3 spans 14 residues. The CDR3 protein is CASSEYGTSYEQYF. The CDR3 coding sequence is TGTGCCAGCAGTGAATATGGGACATCCTACGAGCAGTACTTC.

This clonotype was observed a few times. This chain uses TRBV10-3 with TRBJ2-7, with D tentatively TRBD2 (6 bases). This CDR3 is 13 amino acids long. Germline V gene sequence: CDR1 ENHRY, CDR2 SYGVKD. Trimming took 4 bases from V and 7 from J, leaving 14 bases between them. CDR3 loop: CAISAQEEGEQYV. The CDR3 region has the DNA TGTGCCATCAGTGCTCAAGAGGAGGGGGAGCAGTACGTC.

The chain recombines TRBV4-2 with TRBJ1-4; possibly TRBD1 for D (6 bases). The CDR3 runs to 16 residues. V was shortened by 1 base and J by 2 bases, with 11 bases between the two germline ends. The germline V gene has CDR1 LGHNA and CDR2 YNFKEQ. CDR3 nucleotide sequence: TGTGCCAGCAGCCAAGGGAAAGGGGGTACTAATGAAAAACTGTTTTTT. This translates into CASSQGKGGTNEKLFF.

This clonotype showed up just a few times. This chain uses TRBV19 with TRBJ2-3, with D perhaps TRBD2 (6 bases). CDR1 LNHDA and CDR2 SQIVND come from the germline V gene (reference sequence). The CDR3 runs to 15 residues. The V gene lost 5 bases and the J gene lost 3 bases, with 15 bases spanning the gap. CDR3 coding DNA: TGTGCCAGTAGTGAGGAGGGTTCTTTTACAGATACGCAGTATTTT. Its protein is CASSEEGSFTDTQYF.

This clonotype was detected a few times. The chain couples TRBV6-1 to TRBJ2-2, with D uncertain. The length of the CDR3 is 11 residues. Germline CDR1 is MNHNS and CDR2 is SASEGT. Trimming took 8 bases from V and 6 from J, leaving 7 bases between them. The CDR3 spells CASPGPGELFF. The CDR3 DNA sequence: TGTGCCAGCCCGGGCCCCGGGGAGCTGTTTTTT.

The chain joins TRBV18 to TRBJ2-7; D gene uncertain. This CDR3 region has 15 residues. Germline-derived CDR1 and CDR2 are KGHSH and LQKENI. V lost 3 bases to trimming and J lost 5 bases, with 17 bases between them. The CDR3 reads CASSPRAGRRDEQYF. The CDR3 nucleotides read TGTGCCAGCTCACCCCGGGCAGGACGTAGGGACGAGCAGTACTTC.

In this sample, this clonotype turned up a few times. The chain combines TRBV28 with TRBJ2-1, with 8 bases identical to TRBD2. This CDR3 region has 14 residues. V shed 6 bases, J shed 8 bases, and the junction held 9 bases outside the gene matches. Germline CDR1 MDHEN, CDR2 SYDVKM. This chain's CDR3 is CASRVMGLEDEQFF. CDR3 coding DNA: TGTGCCAGCAGGGTTATGGGACTAGAGGATGAGCAGTTCTTC.

This clonotype was picked up a small number of times. The genes are TRBV6-5 and TRBJ2-3, with D perhaps matching TRBD2 (5 bases). The V gene lost 0 bases and the J gene lost 2 bases, with 15 bases spanning the gap. The CDR3 totals 17 residues. Germline V gene sequence: CDR1 MNHEY, CDR2 SVGAGI. As DNA, the CDR3 is TGTGCCAGCAGTTACTCGCTCAACAAAGACTACACAGATACGCAGTATTTT. Translated: CASSYSLNKDYTDTQYF.

This clonotype has at least ten counts. In nucleotides, the CDR3 is TGCGCCAGCAGCTTGGTTGGGTACCAAGAGACCCAGTACTTC. It encodes CASSLVGYQETQYF. This chain connects TRBV5-1 to TRBJ2-5; no definite D call. Trimming shortened V by 0 bases and J by 0 bases, and 6 bases separated the two germline ends. This CDR3 region has 14 residues. Germline CDR1 SGHRS, CDR2 YFSETQ. The variable domain in full, with the rest retrieved from reference TRBV5-1 and TRBJ2-5, is KAGVTQTPRYLIKTRGQQVTLSCSPISGHRSVSWYQQTPGQGLQFLFEYFSETQRNKGNFPGRFSGRQFSNSRSEMNVSTLELGDSALYLCASSLVGYQETQYFGPGTRLLVL.

This clonotype appeared many times. The chain carries TRBV4-2 and TRBJ2-4, with 8 bases that match TRBD2. Trimming took 4 bases from V and 0 from J; bases not matched to a gene: 11. CDR1 is LGHNA, CDR2 YNFKEQ, per germline. The CDR3 is 18 residues long. CDR3 DNA sequence: TGTGCCAGCAGCCCGGGGGGGGCGGGTGTTCTAGCCAAAAACATTCAGTACTTC. This translates into CASSPGGAGVLAKNIQYF.

This clonotype was counted only a few times. Its ends do not fully match the called genes, so a read error is possible. This rearrangement joins TRBV5-6 to TRBJ2-5; D is uncertain. Germline loops: CDR1 SGHDT, CDR2 YYEEEE. This CDR3 is built from 12 residues. The CDR3 nucleotides are TGTGCCAGCCACTTAGACGGACGGACCGAGTACTTC. It is translated as CASHLDGRTEYF. Together with reference TRBV5-6 and TRBJ2-5, the CDR3 gives the full variable domain: DAGVTQSPTHLIKTRGQQVTLRCSPKSGHDTVSWYQQALGQGPQFIFQYYEEEERQRGNFPDRFSGHQFPNYSSELNVNALLLGDSALYLCASHLDGRTEYFGPGTRLLVL.